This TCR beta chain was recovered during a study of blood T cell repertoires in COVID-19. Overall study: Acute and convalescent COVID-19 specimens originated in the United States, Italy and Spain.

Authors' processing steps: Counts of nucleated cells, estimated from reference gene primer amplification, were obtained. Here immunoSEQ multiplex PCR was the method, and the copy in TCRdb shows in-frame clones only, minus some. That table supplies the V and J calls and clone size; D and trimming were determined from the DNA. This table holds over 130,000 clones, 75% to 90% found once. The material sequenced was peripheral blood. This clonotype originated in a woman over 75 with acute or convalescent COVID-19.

The CDR3 DNA reads as TGTGCCAGCAGTTTGGCGCGGGGGGGCCGTTACAATGAGCAGTTCTTC. Its translation is CASSLARGGRYNEQFF. The chain employs TRBV27 and TRBJ2-1; 9 bases agree with TRBD2. CDR1 MNHEY and CDR2 SMNVEV come from the germline V gene (reference sequence). Losses at the gene ends were 3 bases for V and 4 bases for J; bases not matched to a gene: 7. The CDR3 covers 16 residues.